The T cell receptor beta chain described here comes from a study of blood T cell repertoires in COVID-19. In the study overall: COVID-19 samples collected from the United States, Italy and Spain covered acute and convalescent phases. PBMCs, B-cell-depleted T cells, or T cells were the source of the cDNA or gDNA that made up the material.

In the study's own analysis: Amplified reference gene primers provided the basis for estimating nucleated cell counts. Produced via immunoSEQ multiplex PCR; TCRdb's table is partial and in-frame only. That table supplies the V and J calls and clone size; D and trimming were determined from the DNA. This sample has hundreds of thousands of clones, with about nine tenths found just once. V lost 6 bases and J lost 6; bases outside the gene matches: 5. CDR1 and CDR2 (germline): LGHDT, YNNKEL (reference sequence). This CDR3 is built from 14 residues. Sequencing was carried out using peripheral blood. This clonotype was sampled from a woman in her forties who had recovered from COVID-19. V is TRBV3-1 (or the pseudogene TRBV3-2) and J is TRBJ2-2; 9 bases are a match to TRBD2. This CDR3 reads CASRLGLAAGELFF. The CDR3 DNA reads as TGTGCCAGCAGATTGGGACTAGCAGCCGGGGAGCTGTTTTTT.